This T cell receptor (beta chain) was captured in a study of cytomegalovirus exposure and HLA in healthy donors. Generated by immunoSEQ multiplex PCR, the TCRdb table keeps only in-frame clones and is missing some. The sample lists 300,000 to 450,000 clones, 70% to 90% occurring once. With V trimmed by 8 bases and J by 4 bases, 11 bases remained unmatched. This CDR3 spans 16 amino acids. The V gene's germline CDR1 is WSHSY and CDR2 SAAADI. Sequenced material: PBMCs. The sequence derives from a woman under 30 in good health and CMV-seronegative. V is TRBV10-2 and J is TRBJ2-7, with 13 bases fitting TRBD2. The DNA of the CDR3 is TGCGCCAGCCGGTCTGGAGGGACTAGCGGGAATTACGAGCAGTACTTC. The encoded protein is CASRSGGTSGNYEQYF.